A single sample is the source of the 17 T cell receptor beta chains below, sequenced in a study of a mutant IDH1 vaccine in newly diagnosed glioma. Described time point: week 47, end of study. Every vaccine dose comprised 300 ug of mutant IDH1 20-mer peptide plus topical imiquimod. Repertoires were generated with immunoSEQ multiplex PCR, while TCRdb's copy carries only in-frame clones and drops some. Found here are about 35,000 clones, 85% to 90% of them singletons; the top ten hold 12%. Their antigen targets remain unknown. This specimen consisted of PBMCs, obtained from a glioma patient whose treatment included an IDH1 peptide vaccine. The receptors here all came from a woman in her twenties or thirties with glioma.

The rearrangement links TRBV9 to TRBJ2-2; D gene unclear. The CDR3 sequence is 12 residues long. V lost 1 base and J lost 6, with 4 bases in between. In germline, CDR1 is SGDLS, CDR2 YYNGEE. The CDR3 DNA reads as TGTGCCAGCAGCGTAACCGCCGGGGAGCTGTTTTTT. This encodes CASSVTAGELFF.

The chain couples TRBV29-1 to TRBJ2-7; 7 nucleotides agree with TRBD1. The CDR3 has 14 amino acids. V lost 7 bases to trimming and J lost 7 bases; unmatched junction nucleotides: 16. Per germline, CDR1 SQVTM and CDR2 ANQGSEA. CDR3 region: CSALTGSGHEEQYF. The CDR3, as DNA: TGCAGCGCTTTGACAGGGTCGGGCCATGAGGAGCAGTACTTC.

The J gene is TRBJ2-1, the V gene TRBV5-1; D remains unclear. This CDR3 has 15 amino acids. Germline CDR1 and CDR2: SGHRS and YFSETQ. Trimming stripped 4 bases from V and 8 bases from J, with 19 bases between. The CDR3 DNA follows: TGCGCCAGCAGCCTACCCAGTGGTCGTCGGGATGAGCAGTTCTTC. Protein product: CASSLPSGRRDEQFF.

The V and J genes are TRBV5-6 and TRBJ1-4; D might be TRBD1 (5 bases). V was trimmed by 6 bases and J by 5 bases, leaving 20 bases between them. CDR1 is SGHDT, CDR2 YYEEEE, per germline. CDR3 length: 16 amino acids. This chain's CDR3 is CASTSKVRDRNEKLFF. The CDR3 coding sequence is TGTGCCAGCACCTCGAAAGTTAGGGACCGAAATGAAAAACTGTTTTTT.

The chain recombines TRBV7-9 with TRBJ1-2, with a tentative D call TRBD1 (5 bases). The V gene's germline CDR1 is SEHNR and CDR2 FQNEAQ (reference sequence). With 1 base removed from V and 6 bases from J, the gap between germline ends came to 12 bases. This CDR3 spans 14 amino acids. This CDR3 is CASSLGGSGNGYTF. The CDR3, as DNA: TGTGCCAGCAGCTTAGGAGGGTCAGGGAATGGCTACACCTTC. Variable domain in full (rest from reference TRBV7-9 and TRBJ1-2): DTGVSQNPRHKITKRGQNVTFRCDPISEHNRLYWYRQTLGQGPEFLTYFQNEAQLEKSRLLSDRFSAERPKGSFSTLEIQRTEQGDSAMYLCASSLGGSGNGYTFGSGTRLTVV.

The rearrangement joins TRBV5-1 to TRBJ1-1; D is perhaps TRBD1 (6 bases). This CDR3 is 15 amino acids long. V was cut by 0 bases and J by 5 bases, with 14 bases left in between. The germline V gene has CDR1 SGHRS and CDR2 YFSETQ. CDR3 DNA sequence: TGCGCCAGCAGCTTGGAGGCTGGGGGCAATACTGAAGCTTTCTTT. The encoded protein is CASSLEAGGNTEAFF.

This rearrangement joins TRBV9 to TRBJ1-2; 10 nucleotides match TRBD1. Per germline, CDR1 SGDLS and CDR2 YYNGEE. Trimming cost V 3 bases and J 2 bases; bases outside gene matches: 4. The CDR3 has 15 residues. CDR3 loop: CASSAGQGDNYGYTF. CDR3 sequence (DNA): TGTGCCAGCAGCGCCGGACAGGGGGACAACTATGGCTACACCTTC.

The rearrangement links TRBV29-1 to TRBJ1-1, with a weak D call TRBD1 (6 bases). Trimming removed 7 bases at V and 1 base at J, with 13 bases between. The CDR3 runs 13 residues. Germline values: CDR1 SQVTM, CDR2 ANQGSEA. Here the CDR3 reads CSAWTARNTEAFF. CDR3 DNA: TGCAGCGCCTGGACAGCCCGGAACACTGAAGCTTTCTTT.

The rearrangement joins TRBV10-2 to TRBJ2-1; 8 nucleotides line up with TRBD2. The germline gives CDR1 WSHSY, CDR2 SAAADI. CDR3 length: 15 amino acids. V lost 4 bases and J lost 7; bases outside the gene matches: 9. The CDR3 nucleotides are TGCGCCAGCAGTGGGTTCGGGGGGGGCCCAAATGAGCAGTTCTTC. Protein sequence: CASSGFGGGPNEQFF.

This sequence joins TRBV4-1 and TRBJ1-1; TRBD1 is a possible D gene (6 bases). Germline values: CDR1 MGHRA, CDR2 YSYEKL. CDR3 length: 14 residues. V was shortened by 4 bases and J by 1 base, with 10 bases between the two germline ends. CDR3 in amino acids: CASSLRGGNTEAFF. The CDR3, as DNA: TGCGCCAGCAGCCTCAGGGGAGGGAACACTGAAGCTTTCTTT.

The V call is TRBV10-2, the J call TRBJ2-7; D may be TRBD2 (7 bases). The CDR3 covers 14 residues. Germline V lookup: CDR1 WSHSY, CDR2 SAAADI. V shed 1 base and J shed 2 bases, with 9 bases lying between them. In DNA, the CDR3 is TGCGCCAGCAGTGAGTGGGGGGGCCCCTACGAGCAGTACTTC. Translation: CASSEWGGPYEQYF.

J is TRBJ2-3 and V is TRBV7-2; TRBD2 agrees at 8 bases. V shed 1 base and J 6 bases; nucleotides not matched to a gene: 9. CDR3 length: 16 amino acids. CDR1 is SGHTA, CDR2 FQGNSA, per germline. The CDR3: CASSLEVAGGADTQYF. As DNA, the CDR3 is TGTGCCAGCAGCTTAGAGGTGGCGGGGGGCGCTGATACGCAGTATTTT.

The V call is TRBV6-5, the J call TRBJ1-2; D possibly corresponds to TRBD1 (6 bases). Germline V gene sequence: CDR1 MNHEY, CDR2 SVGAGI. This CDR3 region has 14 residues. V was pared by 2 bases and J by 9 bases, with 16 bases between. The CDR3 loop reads CASSYRGGQASYTF. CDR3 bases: TGTGCCAGCAGTTACAGGGGGGGGCAGGCCAGCTACACCTTC.

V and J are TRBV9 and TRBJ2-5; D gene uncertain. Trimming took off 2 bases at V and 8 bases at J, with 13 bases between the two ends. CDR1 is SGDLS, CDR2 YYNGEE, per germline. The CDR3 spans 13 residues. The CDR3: CASSVNWGNTQYF. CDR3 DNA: TGTGCCAGCAGCGTGAATTGGGGAAATACCCAGTACTTC.

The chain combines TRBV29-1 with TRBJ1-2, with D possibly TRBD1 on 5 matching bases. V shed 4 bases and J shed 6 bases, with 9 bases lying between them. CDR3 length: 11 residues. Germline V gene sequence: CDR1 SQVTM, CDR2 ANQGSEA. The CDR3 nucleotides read TGCAGCGTTGTGGCAGGGAATGGCTACACCTTC. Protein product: CSVVAGNGYTF.

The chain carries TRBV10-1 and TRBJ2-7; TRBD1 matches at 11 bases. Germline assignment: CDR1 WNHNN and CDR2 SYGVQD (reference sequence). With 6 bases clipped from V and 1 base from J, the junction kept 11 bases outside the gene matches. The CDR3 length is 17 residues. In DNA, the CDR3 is TGCGCCAGCAGGGCCGGGACAGGGGGTTCTGGATCCTACGAGCAGTACTTC. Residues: CASRAGTGGSGSYEQYF.

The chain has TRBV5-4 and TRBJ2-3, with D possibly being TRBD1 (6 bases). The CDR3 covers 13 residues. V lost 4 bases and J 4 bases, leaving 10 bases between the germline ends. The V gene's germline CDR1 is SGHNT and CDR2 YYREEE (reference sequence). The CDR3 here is CASSPTGSDTQYF. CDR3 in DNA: TGTGCCAGCAGCCCTACAGGGTCAGATACGCAGTATTTT. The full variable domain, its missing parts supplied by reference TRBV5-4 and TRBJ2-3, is ETGVTQSPTHLIKTRGQQVTLRCSSQSGHNTVSWYQQALGQGPQFIFQYYREEENGRGNFPPRFSGLQFPNYSSELNVNALELDDSALYLCASSPTGSDTQYFGPGTRLTVL.